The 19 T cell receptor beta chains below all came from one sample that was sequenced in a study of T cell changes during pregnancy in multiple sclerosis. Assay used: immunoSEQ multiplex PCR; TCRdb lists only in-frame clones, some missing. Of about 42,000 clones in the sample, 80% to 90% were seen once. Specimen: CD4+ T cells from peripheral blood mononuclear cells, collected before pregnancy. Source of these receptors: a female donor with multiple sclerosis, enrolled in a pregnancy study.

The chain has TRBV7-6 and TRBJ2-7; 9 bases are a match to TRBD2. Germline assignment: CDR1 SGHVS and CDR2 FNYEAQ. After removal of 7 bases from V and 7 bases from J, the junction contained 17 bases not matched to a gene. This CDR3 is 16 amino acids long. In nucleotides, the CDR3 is TGTGCCAGCACCGTGAATAGCGGGAGCCGAACCGAGGAGCAGTACTTC. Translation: CASTVNSGSRTEEQYF.

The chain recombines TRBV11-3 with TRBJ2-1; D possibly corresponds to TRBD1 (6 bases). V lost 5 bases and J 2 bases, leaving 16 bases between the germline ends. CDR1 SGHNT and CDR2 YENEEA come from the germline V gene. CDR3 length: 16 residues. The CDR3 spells CASSLGGSQAYNEQFF. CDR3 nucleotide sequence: TGTGCCAGCAGCCTAGGGGGATCACAGGCCTACAATGAGCAGTTCTTC. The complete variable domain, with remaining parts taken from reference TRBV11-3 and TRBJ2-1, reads EAGVVQSPRYKIIEKKQPVAFWCNPISGHNTLYWYLQNLGQGPELLIRYENEEAVDDSQLPKDRFSAERLKGVDSTLKIQPAELGDSAVYLCASSLGGSQAYNEQFFGPGTRLTVL.

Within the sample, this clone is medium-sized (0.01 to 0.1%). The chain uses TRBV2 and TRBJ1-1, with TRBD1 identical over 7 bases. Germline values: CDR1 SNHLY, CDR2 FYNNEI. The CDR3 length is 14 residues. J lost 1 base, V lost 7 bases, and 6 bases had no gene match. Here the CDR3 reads CASIRGGKNTEAFF. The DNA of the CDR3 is TGTGCCAGCATCAGAGGGGGCAAGAACACTGAAGCTTTCTTT.

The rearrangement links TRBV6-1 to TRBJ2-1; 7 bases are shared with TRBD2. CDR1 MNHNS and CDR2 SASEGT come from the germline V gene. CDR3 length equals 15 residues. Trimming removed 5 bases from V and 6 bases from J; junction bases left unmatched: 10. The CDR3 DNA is TGTGCCAGCAGTAGGACTAGTGGTACCGTCAATGAGCAGTTCTTC. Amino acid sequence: CASSRTSGTVNEQFF.

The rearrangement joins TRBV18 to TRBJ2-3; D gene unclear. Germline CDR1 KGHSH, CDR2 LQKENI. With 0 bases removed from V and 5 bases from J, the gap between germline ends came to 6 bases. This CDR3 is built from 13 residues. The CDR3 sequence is CASSPPSVDTQYF. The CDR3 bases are TGTGCCAGCTCACCACCGTCTGTAGATACGCAGTATTTT.

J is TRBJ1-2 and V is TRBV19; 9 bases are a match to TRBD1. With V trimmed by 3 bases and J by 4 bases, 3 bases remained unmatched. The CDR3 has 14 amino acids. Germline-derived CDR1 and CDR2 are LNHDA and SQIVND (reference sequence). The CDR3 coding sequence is TGTGCCAGTAGTATGGGGGACAGGGCCTATGGCTACACCTTC. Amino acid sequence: CASSMGDRAYGYTF.

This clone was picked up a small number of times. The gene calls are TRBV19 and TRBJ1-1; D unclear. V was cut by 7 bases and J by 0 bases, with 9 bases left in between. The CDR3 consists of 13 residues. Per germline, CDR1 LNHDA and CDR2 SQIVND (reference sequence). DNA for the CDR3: TGTGCCAGTACCACACAAATGAACACTGAAGCTTTCTTT. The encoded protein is CASTTQMNTEAFF. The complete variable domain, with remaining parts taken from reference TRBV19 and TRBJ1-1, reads DGGITQSPKYLFRKEGQNVTLSCEQNLNHDAMYWYRQDPGQGLRLIYYSQIVNDFQKGDIAEGYSVSREKKESFPLTVTSAQKNPTAFYLCASTTQMNTEAFFGQGTRLTVV.

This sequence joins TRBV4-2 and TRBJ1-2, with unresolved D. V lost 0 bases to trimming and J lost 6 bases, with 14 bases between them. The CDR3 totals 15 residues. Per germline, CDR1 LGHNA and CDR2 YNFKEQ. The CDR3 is CASSQDRGEVHGYTF. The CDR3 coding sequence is TGTGCCAGCAGCCAAGATCGCGGTGAAGTCCATGGCTACACCTTC.

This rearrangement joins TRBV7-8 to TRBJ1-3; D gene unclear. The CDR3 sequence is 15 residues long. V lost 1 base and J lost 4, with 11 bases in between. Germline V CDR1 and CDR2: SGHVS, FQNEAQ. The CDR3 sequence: CASSLGSSKGNTIYF. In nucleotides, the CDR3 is TGTGCCAGCAGCTTAGGGTCCAGTAAAGGAAACACCATATATTTT.

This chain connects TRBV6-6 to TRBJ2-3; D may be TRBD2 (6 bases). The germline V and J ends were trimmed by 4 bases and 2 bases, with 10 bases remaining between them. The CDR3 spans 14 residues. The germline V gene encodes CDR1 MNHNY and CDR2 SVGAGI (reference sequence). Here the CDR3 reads CASSSRLVTDTQYF. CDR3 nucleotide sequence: TGTGCCAGCAGTTCCCGACTAGTCACAGATACGCAGTATTTT.

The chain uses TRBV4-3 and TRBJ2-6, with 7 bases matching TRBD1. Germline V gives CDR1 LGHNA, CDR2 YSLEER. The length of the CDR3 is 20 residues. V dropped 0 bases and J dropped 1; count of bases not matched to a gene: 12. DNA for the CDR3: TGCGCCAGCAGCCAAGATTTAGCAGGGGGATTTCGTTCTGGGGCCAACGTCCTGACTTTC. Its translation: CASSQDLAGGFRSGANVLTF.

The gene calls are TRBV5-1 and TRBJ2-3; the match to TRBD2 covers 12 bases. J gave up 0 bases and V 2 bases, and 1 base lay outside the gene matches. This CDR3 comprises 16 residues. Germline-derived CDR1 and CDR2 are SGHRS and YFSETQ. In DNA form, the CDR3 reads TGCGCCAGCAGCTTTGGACTAGCGGGGAGCACAGATACGCAGTATTTT. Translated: CASSFGLAGSTDTQYF. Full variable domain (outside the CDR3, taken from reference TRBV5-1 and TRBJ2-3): KAGVTQTPRYLIKTRGQQVTLSCSPISGHRSVSWYQQTPGQGLQFLFEYFSETQRNKGNFPGRFSGRQFSNSRSEMNVSTLELGDSALYLCASSFGLAGSTDTQYFGPGTRLTVL.

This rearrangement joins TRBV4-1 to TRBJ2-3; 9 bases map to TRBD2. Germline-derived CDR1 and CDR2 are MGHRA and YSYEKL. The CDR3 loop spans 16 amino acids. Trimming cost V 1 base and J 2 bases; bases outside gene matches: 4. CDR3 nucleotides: TGCGCCAGCAGCCAAGGGACTAGCGAATTCACAGATACGCAGTATTTT. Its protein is CASSQGTSEFTDTQYF.

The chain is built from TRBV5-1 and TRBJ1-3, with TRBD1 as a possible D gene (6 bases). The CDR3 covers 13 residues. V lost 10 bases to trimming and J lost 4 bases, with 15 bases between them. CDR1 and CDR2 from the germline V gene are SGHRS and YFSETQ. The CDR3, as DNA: TGCGCCCCCACCGGGGGGCCCGGAAACACCATATATTTT. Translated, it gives CAPTGGPGNTIYF.

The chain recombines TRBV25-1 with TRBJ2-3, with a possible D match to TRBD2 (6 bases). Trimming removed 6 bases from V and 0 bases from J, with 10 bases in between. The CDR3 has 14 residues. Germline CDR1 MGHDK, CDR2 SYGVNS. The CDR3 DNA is TGTGCCAGCAGCAGGACTATTAGCACAGATACGCAGTATTTT. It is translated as CASSRTISTDTQYF.

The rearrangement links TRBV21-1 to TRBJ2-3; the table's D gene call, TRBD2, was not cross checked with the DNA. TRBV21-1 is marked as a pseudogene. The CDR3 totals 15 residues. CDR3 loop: CASSKGSGPPDTQYF. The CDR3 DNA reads TGTGCCAGCAGCAAAGGTAGCGGCCCTCCAGATACGCAGTATTTT.

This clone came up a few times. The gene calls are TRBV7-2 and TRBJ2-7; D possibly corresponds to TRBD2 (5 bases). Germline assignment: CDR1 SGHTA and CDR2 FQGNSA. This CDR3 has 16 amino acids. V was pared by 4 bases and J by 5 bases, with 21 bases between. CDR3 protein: CASSSRGGPLGHEQYF. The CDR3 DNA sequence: TGTGCCAGCAGCTCCCGGGGTGGGCCCCTCGGGCACGAGCAGTACTTC.

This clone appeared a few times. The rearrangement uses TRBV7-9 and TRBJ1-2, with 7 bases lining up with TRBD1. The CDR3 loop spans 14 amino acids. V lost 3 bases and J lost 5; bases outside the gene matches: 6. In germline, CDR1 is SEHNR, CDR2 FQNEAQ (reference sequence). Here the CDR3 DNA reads TGTGCCAGCAGCTTCCGGACAGGTGATTATGGCTACACCTTC. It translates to CASSFRTGDYGYTF.

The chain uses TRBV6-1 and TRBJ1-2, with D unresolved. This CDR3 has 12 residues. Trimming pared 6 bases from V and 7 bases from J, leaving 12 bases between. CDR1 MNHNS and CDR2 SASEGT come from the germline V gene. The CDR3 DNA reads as TGTGCCAGCAGGTTTCTCTCTGTTGGCTACACCTTC. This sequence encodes CASRFLSVGYTF.